The entry below gives a single T cell receptor (beta chain) sequence along with its context. Its antigen is still unknown. This PCR relied on a set of 60 Vbeta primers and 13 Jbeta primers. TCRdb keeps only in-frame clones here, not all; method: immunoSEQ multiplex PCR. The sample carries around 120,000 clones, about four fifths recorded once. These data are taken from a study of cytomegalovirus exposure and HLA in healthy donors. This CDR3 comprises 17 residues. Germline V CDR1 and CDR2: LGHNA, YSLEER. Germline trimming cut 0 bases from V and 8 bases from J; bases unmatched to any gene: 12. Study conclusions and caveats: TCR beta sequences numbering roughly 16,000 were associated with HLA alleles at 0.05 false discovery rate in a later analysis. Based on reports, TCR beta sequences accurately predicted HLA-A and HLA-B alleles for most subjects.

The chain has TRBV4-3 and TRBJ1-4; TRBD1 matches at 7 bases. The sample was PBMCs. The clonotype originates from a female donor in good health and CMV-seropositive. In DNA, the CDR3 is TGCGCCAGCAGCCAAGACGGTTACAGGGGTTCGGGCGAAAAACTGTTTTTT. Its protein product is CASSQDGYRGSGEKLFF.